This TCR beta chain was sequenced during a study of beta chain features in type 1 diabetes. Study-level findings and limits: Moderate but significant shortening of TCRB CDR3s was recorded in all four CD4+ subsets from Type 1 diabetes patients.

This clone has more than one count but fewer than ten. Its target is unknown. Germline V CDR1 and CDR2: SGHTA, FQGNSA. This CDR3 spans 17 amino acids. Trimming removed 2 bases at V and 0 bases at J, with 17 bases between. Expressed TCRB transcripts got sequenced, as all isolated RNA was reverse transcribed. Sequenced naive, central memory and regulatory T cell samples produced an average of about 3.9 million reads. The protocol was immunoSEQ multiplex PCR, while the TCRdb copy is restricted to in-frame clones and leaves out a portion. Of 200,000 to 250,000 clones listed, about a sixth are singletons. Heparinised blood was drawn once per donor, averaging around 120 mL.

V usage is TRBV7-2 and J usage is TRBJ2-7, with TRBD2 as a possible D gene (5 bases). The sequencing input was naive CD4+ T cells from blood. The TCR originated in a man in his thirties or forties with type 1 diabetes. CDR3 in DNA: TGTGCCAGCAGCTTAAGGGAGCCAGGCGAACTCTCCTACGAGCAGTACTTC. Its protein product is CASSLREPGELSYEQYF.